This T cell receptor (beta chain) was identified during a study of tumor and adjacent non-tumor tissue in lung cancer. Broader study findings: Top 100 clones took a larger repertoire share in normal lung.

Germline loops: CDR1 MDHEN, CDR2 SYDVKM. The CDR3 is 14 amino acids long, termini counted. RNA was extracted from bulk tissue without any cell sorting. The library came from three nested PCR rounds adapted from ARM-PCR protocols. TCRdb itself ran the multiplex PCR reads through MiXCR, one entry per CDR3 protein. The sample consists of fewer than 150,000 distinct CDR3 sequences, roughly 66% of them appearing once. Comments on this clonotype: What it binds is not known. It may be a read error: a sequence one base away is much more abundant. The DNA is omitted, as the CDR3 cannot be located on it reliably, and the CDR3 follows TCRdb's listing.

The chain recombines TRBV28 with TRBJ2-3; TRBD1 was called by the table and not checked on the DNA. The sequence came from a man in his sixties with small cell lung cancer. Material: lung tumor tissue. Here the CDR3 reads CASSFGTGSNTHYF.